This record looks at one T cell receptor beta chain sequence and its context. Its antigen is currently unknown. The sample belongs to a study of cytomegalovirus exposure and HLA in healthy donors. V trimming: 0 bases; J trimming: 7 bases; junction bases outside the gene matches: 7. There are 16 residues in the CDR3. Germline assignment: CDR1 SGDLS and CDR2 YYNGEE. PCR amplification relied on 60 Vbeta primers (plus 13 Jbeta primers). Assay used: immunoSEQ multiplex PCR; TCRdb lists only in-frame clones, some missing. The repertoire holds 65,000 to 70,000 clones, with 75% as singletons. General study results and limits: By a later analysis, the bulk of CMV-associated TCR beta chains appeared HLA-restricted. In an earlier analysis, about 87% or about 30%: the productive usage of most TCR beta V segments. Researchers counted around 180 TCR beta chains as cytomegalovirus-associated. The study found most TCR sequences rare, yet found some public TCRs in many donors.

The sequenced sample was PBMCs. The rearrangement links TRBV9 to TRBJ2-2; 9 bases align to TRBD1. The TCR was taken from a woman in her 30s in good health and CMV-seropositive. In DNA, the CDR3 is TGTGCCAGCAGCGTAGTCACAGGGGGCGACTTCGGGGAGCTGTTTTTT. This encodes CASSVVTGGDFGELFF.